The 12 T cell receptor beta chains presented below share a single source sample, sequenced in a study of shared clonotypes between healthy human individuals. Sequencing was performed with immunoSEQ multiplex PCR; in TCRdb, only in-frame clones are kept and a portion is missing. This sample has around 940,000 clones, with more than 75% found just once. Sequenced: memory CD4+ T cells sorted from blood. Stated subset: CD45RA-negative fraction. The receptors were sampled from a man between 18 and 29 years old in good health.

The CDR3 DNA sequence: TGCGCCAGCAGCCAAGATAAGACAGGGCTCAGCCAGCCCCAGCATTTT. Protein product: CASSQDKTGLSQPQHF. The V call is TRBV4-3, the J call TRBJ1-5; 7 nucleotides agree with TRBD1. The CDR3 has 16 residues. Germline V gene sequence: CDR1 LGHNA, CDR2 YSLEER. Trimming removed 0 bases from V and 7 bases from J; junction bases left unmatched: 9.

J is TRBJ2-7 and V is TRBV4-3; TRBD1 is a possible D gene (7 bases). The ends were cut back, 3 bases at V and 4 bases at J, with 16 bases in the middle. CDR3 size: 15 residues. CDR1 and CDR2 (germline): LGHNA, YSLEER. The CDR3 nucleotides read TGCGCCAGCAGCCAGGGGAGACAGGGACTTTACGAGCAGTACTTC. Residues: CASSQGRQGLYEQYF.

This clone was picked up one time. The chain uses TRBV19 and TRBJ1-5; the D is unclear. Germline CDR1 and CDR2: LNHDA and SQIVND (reference sequence). The V and J ends lost 5 bases and 0 bases respectively, with 26 bases between them. This CDR3 has 20 amino acids. CDR3 in amino acids: CASSALRGKEKGYSNQPQHF. The DNA of the CDR3 is TGTGCCAGTAGTGCACTCCGCGGGAAGGAAAAGGGATATAGCAATCAGCCCCAGCATTTT.

The count of this clone is one. This sequence joins TRBV27 and TRBJ2-3; 11 nucleotides agree with TRBD2. V lost 2 bases to trimming and J lost 1 base; unmatched junction nucleotides: 2. This CDR3 comprises 16 residues. The germline gives CDR1 MNHEY, CDR2 SMNVEV (reference sequence). CDR3 region: CASSLTSGSGTDTQYF. The CDR3 DNA reads TGTGCCAGCAGTTTAACTAGCGGGAGTGGCACAGATACGCAGTATTTT.

V gene TRBV2 combines with J gene TRBJ2-7; D gene unclear. The V gene lost 7 bases and the J gene lost 3 bases, with 13 bases spanning the gap. Germline values: CDR1 SNHLY, CDR2 FYNNEI. This CDR3 is built from 13 residues. In nucleotides, the CDR3 is TGTGCCAGCATAGACCCGGCTAGCTACGAGCAGTACTTC. Its translation: CASIDPASYEQYF.

CDR3 protein: CASRQTWGSGNTIYF. CDR3 DNA sequence: TGTGCCAGCAGACAAACGTGGGGCTCAGGAAACACCATATATTTT. The chain carries TRBV7-9 and TRBJ1-3; D may be TRBD1 (5 bases). The CDR3 has 15 residues. V gave up 6 bases and J gave up 4 bases, with 16 bases separating them. Germline loops: CDR1 SEHNR, CDR2 FQNEAQ (reference sequence).

V gene TRBV18 combines with J gene TRBJ1-2, with 9 bases that match TRBD1. Per germline, CDR1 KGHSH and CDR2 LQKENI. This CDR3 is 15 amino acids long. J was trimmed by 7 bases and V by 5 bases; bases with no gene match: 11. As DNA, the CDR3 is TGTGCCAGCTCATATCGGACAGGGGAGTCGAGTGGCTACACCTTC. Protein: CASSYRTGESSGYTF.

CDR3 loop: CASSPVEGGTQYF. In DNA form, the CDR3 reads TGTGCCAGCTCACCGGTTGAGGGAGGCACGCAGTATTTT. The chain joins TRBV18 to TRBJ2-3; D is perhaps TRBD2 (6 bases). The CDR3 extends over 13 amino acids. V lost 3 bases and J 9 bases, leaving 13 bases between the germline ends. Germline loops: CDR1 KGHSH, CDR2 LQKENI.

V usage is TRBV19 and J usage is TRBJ2-1; D is uncertain. Per the germline V gene, CDR1 is LNHDA and CDR2 is SQIVND (reference sequence). CDR3 size: 15 residues. The V end was cut by 5 bases, the J end by 5 bases, with 16 bases between. In DNA, the CDR3 is TGTGCCAGTAGTCAAGACGTGGATTGGGACAATGAGCAGTTCTTC. Its protein is CASSQDVDWDNEQFF.

The V and J genes are TRBV11-2 and TRBJ2-7; possibly TRBD2 for D (7 bases). This CDR3 has 15 amino acids. V was cut by 5 bases and J by 3 bases, with 17 bases left in between. The germline V gene encodes CDR1 SGHAT and CDR2 FQNNGV. Here the CDR3 DNA reads TGTGCCAGCAGCCAGGGAGGGGGGTCCAACTACGAGCAGTACTTC. Protein product: CASSQGGGSNYEQYF.

The genes are TRBV30 and TRBJ1-1, with D unclear. This CDR3 is built from 13 residues. The germline V and J ends were trimmed by 5 bases and 5 bases, with 15 bases remaining between them. In germline, CDR1 is GTSNPN, CDR2 SVGIG (reference sequence). CDR3 loop: CAWHNTPGTEAFF. In nucleotides, the CDR3 is TGTGCCTGGCATAATACTCCGGGAACTGAAGCTTTCTTT. The variable domain in full, with the rest retrieved from reference TRBV30 and TRBJ1-1, is SQTIHQWPATLVQPVGSPLSLECTVEGTSNPNLYWYRQAAGRGLQLLFYSVGIGQISSEVPQNLSASRPQDRQFILSSKKLLLSDSGFYLCAWHNTPGTEAFFGQGTRLTVV.

The chain joins TRBV7-2 to TRBJ2-1, with 9 nucleotides matching TRBD1. Looked up from germline, CDR1 is SGHTA and CDR2 is FQGNSA. J lost 7 bases, V lost 5 bases, and 21 bases had no gene match. This CDR3 has 19 residues. The CDR3 sequence: CASSRGGQGFSPYLNEQFF. In DNA form, the CDR3 reads TGTGCCAGCAGCCGTGGGGGACAGGGCTTCTCACCTTACTTAAATGAGCAGTTCTTC.